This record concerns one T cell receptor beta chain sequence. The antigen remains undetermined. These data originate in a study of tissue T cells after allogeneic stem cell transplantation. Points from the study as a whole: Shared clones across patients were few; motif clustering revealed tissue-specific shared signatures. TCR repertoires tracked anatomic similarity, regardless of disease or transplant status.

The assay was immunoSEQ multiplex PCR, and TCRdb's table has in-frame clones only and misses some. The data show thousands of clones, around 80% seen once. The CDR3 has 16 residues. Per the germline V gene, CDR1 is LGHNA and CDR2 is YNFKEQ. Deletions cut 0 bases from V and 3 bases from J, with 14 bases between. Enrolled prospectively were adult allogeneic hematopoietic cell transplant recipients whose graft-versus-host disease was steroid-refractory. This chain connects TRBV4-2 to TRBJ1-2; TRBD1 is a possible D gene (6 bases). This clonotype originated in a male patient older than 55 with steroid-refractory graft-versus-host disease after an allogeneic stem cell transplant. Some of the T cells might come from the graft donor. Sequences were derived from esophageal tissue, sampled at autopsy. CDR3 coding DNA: TGTGCCAGCAGCCAAGATCGTACCCGGACAGACTATGGCTACACCTTC. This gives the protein CASSQDRTRTDYGYTF.